Given below is one T cell receptor (beta chain) in context. Each donor was a Caucasian adult residing in Nashville, Tennessee. These data come from a study of shared clonotypes between healthy human individuals. For each subset, genomic DNA was distributed in equal portions over several immunoSEQ plates. It was around 190 ng DNA, around 33,000 T cell genomes, that sorted-subset replicate PCRs used. In the source study's methods: With immunoSEQ giving junction-only sequences and no quality scores, filtering differed. Sequencing was performed with immunoSEQ multiplex PCR; in TCRdb, only in-frame clones are kept and a portion is missing. That table is the source of V, J and clone size, and D and trimming were worked out from the DNA. This sample has 950,000 to 1,100,000 clones, with around 78% found just once. The sequence was obtained from a man aged 18 to 30 in good health. Some clones in this sample may be carry-over from other donors' samples. The sequenced sample was memory CD4+ T cells from PBMCs. Subset denoted: CD45RA-negative fraction.

The CDR3 reads CSVGRDGPQHF. CDR3 sequence (DNA): TGCAGCGTCGGCAGAGATGGGCCCCAGCATTTT. The chain joins TRBV29-1 to TRBJ1-5; D is uncertain. The CDR3 spans 11 residues. Germline values: CDR1 SQVTM, CDR2 ANQGSEA. With 6 bases removed from V and 9 bases from J, the gap between germline ends came to 12 bases.